The source of this T cell receptor beta chain is a study of blood T cells in healthy people across ages. Study-wide results and caveats: Unsorted PBMC input precluded a conclusive naive versus antigen-experienced comparison. Shifts in expanded clonotypes may have been confounded by donor CMV status, which was unknown.

Trimming took 5 bases from V and 1 from J, leaving 12 bases between them. This CDR3 has 14 amino acids. For the second PCR, which ran for about 6 to 11 cycles, a sample-barcoded 5' primer and a J-beta primer mix were used. Each CDR3 protein is one row after TCRdb ran MiXCR on the 5' RACE reads. The table has about 970,000 distinct CDR3 sequences, about 51% seen once. In its sample, this clonotype was seen many times. Its specificity is unknown. The sequence derives from a woman aged 55-75 years in good health. Specimen: blood. V usage is TRBV12-3 or TRBV12-4 and J usage is TRBJ2-7; D call uncertain. The DNA for the CDR3 is TGTGCCAGCAGTCCAGCAGCCGGTTCCTACGAGCAGTACTTC. Translated: CASSPAAGSYEQYF.